The present T cell receptor beta chain was sequenced within a study of blood T cells in healthy people across ages. This clonotype was observed a handful of times. Its antigen is as yet unknown. General study findings and limits: With age, beta diversity per million T cells declined roughly linearly, significantly by approximately 41. With donor CMV status unknown, expanded clonotype changes were possibly confounded.

A second 7 to 11 cycle PCR used barcoded and J-beta primers. Via MiXCR, TCRdb re-called the 5' RACE reads, giving one row per CDR3 protein. The repertoire includes approximately 1.5 million distinct CDR3 sequences, roughly 30% of them detected once, and around 10% sits in the top ten. Donors were systemically healthy Caucasian individuals from Russia aged about 6 to 95 years. This receptor was taken from a woman in her thirties in good health. Sequencing was done on a sample of blood.

CDR3 residues: CASSSPILRGNEQFF. The CDR3 nucleotides read TGTGCCAGCAGTTCACCCATTCTTCGGGGCAATGAGCAGTTCTTC. V is TRBV27 and J is TRBJ2-1, with a possible D match to TRBD2 (5 bases). Trimming pared 4 bases from V and 6 bases from J, leaving 16 bases between. Germline V lookup: CDR1 MNHEY, CDR2 SMNVEV (reference sequence). CDR3 length: 15 residues.